Below, 20 T cell receptor beta chains from the same sample are listed, as sequenced in a study of blood T cells in healthy people across ages. Together with a sample-barcoded 5' primer, a J-beta primer mix was included in a second PCR lasting roughly 6 to 12 cycles. TCRdb fed the 5' RACE reads into MiXCR, producing one record per CDR3 protein. The table has 630,000 or so distinct CDR3 sequences, about 30% seen once; the top ten hold roughly 15%. Sequencing was performed on blood. These receptors all stem from a woman aged 80 or over in good health.

This clonotype was observed at least ten times. The gene calls are TRBV20-1 and TRBJ2-5, with 10 bases that match TRBD2. The CDR3 is 17 residues long. The V and J ends lost 5 bases and 7 bases, in that order; junction bases with no gene match: 19. The germline V gene has CDR1 DFQATT and CDR2 SNEGSKA (reference sequence). The chain's CDR3 is CSASGASGGSPFLTQYF. DNA of the CDR3: TGCAGTGCTTCGGGGGCTAGCGGGGGATCGCCCTTCTTGACCCAGTACTTC.

The chain has TRBV5-1 and TRBJ1-6; D not resolved. The CDR3 is made up of 14 amino acids. The germline CDR1 and CDR2 sequences are SGHRS and YFSETQ. The germline V and J ends were trimmed by 4 bases and 6 bases, with 11 bases remaining between them. This CDR3 reads CASSTRQPNSPLHF. In nucleotides, the CDR3 is TGCGCCAGCAGCACCAGGCAACCTAATTCACCCCTCCACTTT.

This clonotype was detected ten times or more. This rearrangement joins TRBV20-1 to TRBJ2-7; possibly TRBD2 for D (6 bases). Germline loops: CDR1 DFQATT, CDR2 SNEGSKA (reference sequence). V was trimmed by 1 base and J by 3 bases, leaving 16 bases between them. This CDR3 region has 15 residues. The CDR3 loop reads CSARGPGLRIYEQYF. DNA of the CDR3: TGCAGTGCTAGAGGACCGGGACTTAGAATCTACGAGCAGTACTTC.

The CDR3 protein is CSARPFSRETGELFF. DNA of the CDR3: TGCAGTGCTAGACCCTTCAGCAGGGAAACCGGGGAGCTGTTTTTT. The chain is built from TRBV20-1 and TRBJ2-2, with TRBD1 as a possible D gene (5 bases). With 2 bases removed from V and 5 bases from J, the gap between germline ends came to 15 bases. Germline-derived CDR1 and CDR2 are DFQATT and SNEGSKA (reference sequence). The CDR3 is 15 amino acids.

This clonotype has ten or more counts. The chain combines TRBV7-2 with TRBJ1-5; TRBD1 matches at 7 bases. The junction had 6 bases not matched to a gene; V was cut back by 1 base and J by 6 bases. CDR3 length equals 15 residues. CDR1 is SGHTA, CDR2 FQGNSA, per germline. The CDR3 reads CASSLEDRASQPQHF. The CDR3 DNA reads as TGTGCCAGCAGCTTAGAAGACAGGGCCAGTCAGCCCCAGCATTTT. The variable domain in full, with the rest retrieved from reference TRBV7-2 and TRBJ1-5, is GAGVSQSPSNKVTEKGKDVELRCDPISGHTALYWYRQSLGQGLEFLIYFQGNSAPDKSGLPSDRFSAERTGGSVSTLTIQRTQQEDSAVYLCASSLEDRASQPQHFGDGTRLSIL.

This clonotype was observed a handful of times. One end of the junction varies from germline; a read error may be responsible. The chain has TRBV7-7 and TRBJ2-3, with D possibly called TRBD1 or TRBD2 (5 bases each). The CDR3 is 14 residues long. Germline V gene sequence: CDR1 SSHAT, CDR2 FNYEAQ (reference sequence). In nucleotides, the CDR3 is TGTGCTAGCAGCTTAGGAGGAAGCACAGGTACGCAGTATTTT. Translated: CASSLGGSTGTQYF.

J is TRBJ2-3 and V is TRBV5-1; D is unclear. CDR1 is SGHRS, CDR2 YFSETQ, per germline. The CDR3 is 13 amino acids. V gave up 2 bases and J gave up 3 bases, with 7 bases separating them. The DNA of the CDR3 is TGCGCCAGCAGCTTCGGCGAAACAGATACGCAGTATTTT. It specifies CASSFGETDTQYF. Full variable domain (outside the CDR3, taken from reference TRBV5-1 and TRBJ2-3): KAGVTQTPRYLIKTRGQQVTLSCSPISGHRSVSWYQQTPGQGLQFLFEYFSETQRNKGNFPGRFSGRQFSNSRSEMNVSTLELGDSALYLCASSFGETDTQYFGPGTRLTVL.

Regarding this clonotype: Relative to the germline gene, one junction end is altered; a read error may explain this. The chain has TRBV7-9 and TRBJ2-5, with 7 nucleotides matching TRBD2. Germline-derived CDR1 and CDR2 are SEHNR and FQNEAQ (reference sequence). The CDR3 is made up of 14 amino acids. The CDR3 protein is CASSPPDEGGTRYF. The CDR3 region has the DNA TGTGCTAGCAGCCCACCCGACGAGGGAGGGACCCGGTACTTC.

The V and J genes are TRBV20-1 and TRBJ2-3; D is uncertain. CDR1 is DFQATT, CDR2 SNEGSKA, per germline (reference sequence). Trimming left V 0 bases short and J 2 bases short, with 15 bases between. The CDR3 has 16 residues. The CDR3 reads CSARETGLTSTDTQYF. CDR3 DNA: TGCAGTGCTAGAGAAACCGGCCTTACCTCCACAGATACGCAGTATTTT.

This clonotype was seen a handful of times. The V and J genes are TRBV19 and TRBJ1-2; D is undetermined. V was trimmed by 9 bases and J by 5 bases, leaving 19 bases between them. CDR3 size: 14 residues. CDR1 and CDR2 from the germline V gene are LNHDA and SQIVND (reference sequence). CDR3 sequence: CASNPGTEGYGYTF. The CDR3 nucleotides are TGTGCCAGCAATCCGGGAACCGAGGGATATGGCTACACCTTC.

Note on this clonotype: A much larger clone lies one base from this, so it may be a read error. The chain has TRBV11-1 and TRBJ2-7, with TRBD1 identical over 9 bases. This CDR3 is 13 amino acids long. Germline CDR1 is SGHAT and CDR2 is FQDESV (reference sequence). This chain's CDR3 is CANSLVGGTGLYF. The CDR3 region has the DNA TGTGCCAACAGCTTAGTTGGCGGGACAGGGTTGTACTTC.

Many counts were recorded for this clonotype. The rearrangement joins TRBV7-7 to TRBJ2-7, with D perhaps matching TRBD2 (5 bases). CDR3 length: 14 residues. The V and J ends lost 5 bases and 0 bases respectively, with 11 bases between them. Per germline, CDR1 SSHAT and CDR2 FNYEAQ (reference sequence). Here the CDR3 DNA reads TGTGCCAGCAGCCCTAGAGGGATCTCCTACGAGCAGTACTTC. It translates to CASSPRGISYEQYF.

In its sample, this clonotype was seen many times. V and J are TRBV12-3 or TRBV12-4 and TRBJ2-5, with no clear D. V was trimmed by 6 bases and J by 5 bases, leaving 16 bases between them. The CDR3 runs 14 residues. The CDR3 loop reads CASSTGLGRETQYF. The CDR3 coding sequence is TGTGCCAGCAGCACGGGTCTTGGGCGGGAGACCCAGTACTTC.

This clonotype was recorded only once. One base away lies a much larger clone, so this may be a sequencing read error. The V and J genes are TRBV3-1 and TRBJ2-1; maybe TRBD1 (5 bases). The germline CDR1 and CDR2 sequences are LGHDT and YNNKEL (reference sequence). The CDR3 length is 15 residues. The chain's CDR3 is CASSPSSRVYNERFF. CDR3 coding DNA: TGTGCCAGCAGCCCCTCATCCAGGGTCTACAATGAGCGGTTCTTC.

This clonotype was seen repeatedly, ten times or more. This chain joins TRBV20-1 and TRBJ2-7; no clear D. The length of the CDR3 is 13 residues. V was shortened by 0 bases and J by 3 bases, with 9 bases between the two germline ends. Germline-derived CDR1 and CDR2 are DFQATT and SNEGSKA (reference sequence). The CDR3 region is CSARDLNHYEQYF. The CDR3 DNA sequence: TGCAGTGCTAGAGATCTAAATCACTACGAGCAGTACTTC.

This clonotype was observed many times. The chain is built from TRBV7-2 and TRBJ1-5, with 8 bases matching TRBD1. Germline CDR1 is SGHTA and CDR2 is FQGNSA. This CDR3 has 16 amino acids. After removal of 6 bases from V and 0 bases from J, the junction contained 7 bases not matched to a gene. CDR3 DNA: TGTGCCAGCAGTTTGTCGACAGGGGATAGCAATCAGCCCCAGCATTTT. This gives the protein CASSLSTGDSNQPQHF.

This clonotype has ten or more counts. The chain combines TRBV5-6 with TRBJ2-7; D not resolved. This CDR3 has 15 residues. The germline gives CDR1 SGHDT, CDR2 YYEEEE. V lost 0 bases and J lost 0, with 10 bases in between. As DNA, the CDR3 is TGTGCCAGCAGCTTGGACAGTCTGAACTCCTACGAGCAGTACTTC. This translates into CASSLDSLNSYEQYF.

This sequence joins TRBV12-3 or TRBV12-4 and TRBJ2-2; 8 nucleotides line up with TRBD1. The V gene end was trimmed by 6 bases and the J gene end by 3 bases; junction bases not matched to a gene: 9. The CDR3 is made up of 16 amino acids. DNA of the CDR3: TGTGCCAGCAGGTCAGGGGGCTCGGGAGACACCGGGGAGCTGTTTTTT. Amino acid sequence: CASRSGGSGDTGELFF.

V and J are TRBV3-1 and TRBJ2-7, with 7 bases matching TRBD1. Looked up from germline, CDR1 is LGHDT and CDR2 is YNNKEL (reference sequence). The V gene end was trimmed by 4 bases and the J gene end by 0 bases; junction bases not matched to a gene: 6. CDR3 length: 15 residues. The CDR3 sequence is CASSRGTAISYEQYF. DNA for the CDR3: TGTGCCAGCAGCCGTGGGACAGCGATCTCCTACGAGCAGTACTTC.

The gene calls are TRBV7-2 and TRBJ1-1, with D perhaps matching TRBD1 (5 bases). Trimming removed 6 bases at V and 6 bases at J, with 11 bases between. CDR3 length: 12 residues. Germline CDR1 and CDR2: SGHTA and FQGNSA. In DNA form, the CDR3 reads TGTGCCAGCAGACGGGACGGACCTGAAGCTTTCTTT. It encodes CASRRDGPEAFF.